This TCR beta chain was documented in a study of Graves' ophthalmopathy and Graves' hyperthyroidism. The study amplified TCR beta CDR3 regions using RNA transcripts. RT-PCR was first run with HTBI primers, then multiplex PCR in a second round. TCRdb re-called the multiplex PCR reads through MiXCR, storing one row per CDR3 protein. This repertoire shows some 400,000 distinct CDR3 sequences, around 17% found once; its top ten account for approximately 1.4%. This clonotype was observed at least ten times. The junction had 5 bases not matched to a gene; V was cut back by 2 bases and J by 4 bases. The CDR3 covers 15 residues. CDR1 is LGHNA, CDR2 YNFKEQ, per germline.

The chain links TRBV4-2 to TRBJ1-1; the match to TRBD1 covers 9 bases. The sequencing input was peripheral blood. This TCR was recovered from a woman under 30 with Graves' ophthalmopathy. CDR3 region: CASSQRQGVGTEAFF. The CDR3 nucleotides read TGTGCCAGCAGCCAACGACAGGGGGTGGGCACTGAAGCTTTCTTT.